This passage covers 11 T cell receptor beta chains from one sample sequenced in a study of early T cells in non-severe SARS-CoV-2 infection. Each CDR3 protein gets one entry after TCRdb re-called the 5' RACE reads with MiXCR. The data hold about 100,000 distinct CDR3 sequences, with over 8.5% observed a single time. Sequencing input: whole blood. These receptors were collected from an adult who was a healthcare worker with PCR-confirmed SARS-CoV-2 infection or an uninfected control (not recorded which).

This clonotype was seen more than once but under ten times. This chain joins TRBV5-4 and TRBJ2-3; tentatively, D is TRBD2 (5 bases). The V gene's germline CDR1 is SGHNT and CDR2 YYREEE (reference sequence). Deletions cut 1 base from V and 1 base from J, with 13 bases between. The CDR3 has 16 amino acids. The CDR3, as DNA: TGTGCCAGCAGCTTGTCAGGCGGGTCACGCACAGATACGCAGTATTTT. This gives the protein CASSLSGGSRTDTQYF. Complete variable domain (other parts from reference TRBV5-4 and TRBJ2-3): ETGVTQSPTHLIKTRGQQVTLRCSSQSGHNTVSWYQQALGQGPQFIFQYYREEENGRGNFPPRFSGLQFPNYSSELNVNALELDDSALYLCASSLSGGSRTDTQYFGPGTRLTVL.

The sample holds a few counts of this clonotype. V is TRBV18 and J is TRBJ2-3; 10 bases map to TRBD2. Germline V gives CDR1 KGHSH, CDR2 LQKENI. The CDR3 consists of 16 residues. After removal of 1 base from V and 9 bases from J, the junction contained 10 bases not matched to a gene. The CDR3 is CASSPLSGRAGETQYF. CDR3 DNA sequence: TGTGCCAGCTCACCACTAAGCGGGAGGGCCGGAGAAACGCAGTATTTT.

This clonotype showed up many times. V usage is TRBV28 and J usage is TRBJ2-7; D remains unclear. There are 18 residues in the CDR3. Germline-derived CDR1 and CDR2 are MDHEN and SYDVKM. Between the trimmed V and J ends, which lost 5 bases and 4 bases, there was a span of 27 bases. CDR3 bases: TGTGCCAGCAGTCCTTCTTCGTCGGCAGGACCTATTCCGTACGAGCAGTACTTC. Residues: CASSPSSSAGPIPYEQYF.

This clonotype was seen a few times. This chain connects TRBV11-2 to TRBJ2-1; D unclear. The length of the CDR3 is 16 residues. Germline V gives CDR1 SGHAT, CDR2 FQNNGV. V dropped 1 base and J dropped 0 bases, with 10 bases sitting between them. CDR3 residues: CASSLVAASSYNEQFF. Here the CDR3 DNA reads TGTGCCAGCAGCTTAGTGGCGGCCAGCTCCTACAATGAGCAGTTCTTC.

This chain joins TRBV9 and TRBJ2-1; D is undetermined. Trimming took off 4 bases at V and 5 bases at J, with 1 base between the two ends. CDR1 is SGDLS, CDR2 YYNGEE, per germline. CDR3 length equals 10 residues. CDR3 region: CASSHNEQFF. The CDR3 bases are TGTGCCAGCAGCCACAATGAGCAGTTCTTC.

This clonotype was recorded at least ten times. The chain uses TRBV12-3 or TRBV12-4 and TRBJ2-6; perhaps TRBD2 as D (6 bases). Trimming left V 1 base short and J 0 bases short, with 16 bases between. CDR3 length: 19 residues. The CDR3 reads CASSLVSGGATSGANVLTF. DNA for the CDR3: TGTGCCAGCAGTTTAGTCTCAGGCGGGGCCACCTCTGGGGCCAACGTCCTGACTTTC.

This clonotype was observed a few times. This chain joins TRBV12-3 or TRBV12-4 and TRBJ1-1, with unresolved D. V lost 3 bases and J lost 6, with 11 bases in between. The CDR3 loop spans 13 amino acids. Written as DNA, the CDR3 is TGTGCCAGCAGTTTGGTCCCTTCGCCTGAAGCTTTCTTT. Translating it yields CASSLVPSPEAFF.

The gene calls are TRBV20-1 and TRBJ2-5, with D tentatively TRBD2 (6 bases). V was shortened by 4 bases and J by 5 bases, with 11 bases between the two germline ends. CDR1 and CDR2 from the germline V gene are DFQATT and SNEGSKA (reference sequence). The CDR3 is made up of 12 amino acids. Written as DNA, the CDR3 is TGCAGTGCTATCGGCGGGGTGGAGACCCAGTACTTC. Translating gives CSAIGGVETQYF.

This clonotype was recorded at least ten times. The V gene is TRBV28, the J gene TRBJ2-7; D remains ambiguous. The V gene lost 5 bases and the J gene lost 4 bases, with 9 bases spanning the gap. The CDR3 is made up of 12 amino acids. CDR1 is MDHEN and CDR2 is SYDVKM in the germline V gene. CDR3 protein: CASSKTDYEQYF. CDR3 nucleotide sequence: TGTGCCAGCAGTAAGACGGATTACGAGCAGTACTTC.

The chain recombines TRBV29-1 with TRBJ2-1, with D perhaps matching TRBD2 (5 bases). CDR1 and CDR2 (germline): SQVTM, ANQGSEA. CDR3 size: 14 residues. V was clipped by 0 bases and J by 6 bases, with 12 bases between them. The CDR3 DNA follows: TGCAGCGTTGAAGAGGCTAGCCTCGGCAATGAGCAGTTCTTC. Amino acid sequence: CSVEEASLGNEQFF.

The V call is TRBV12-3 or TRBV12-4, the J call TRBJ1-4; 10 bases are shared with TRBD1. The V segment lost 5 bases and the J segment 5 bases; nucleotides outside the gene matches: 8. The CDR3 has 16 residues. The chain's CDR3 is CASSGRQGAGNEKLFF. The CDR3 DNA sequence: TGTGCCAGCAGTGGGCGACAGGGGGCTGGAAATGAAAAACTGTTTTTT.